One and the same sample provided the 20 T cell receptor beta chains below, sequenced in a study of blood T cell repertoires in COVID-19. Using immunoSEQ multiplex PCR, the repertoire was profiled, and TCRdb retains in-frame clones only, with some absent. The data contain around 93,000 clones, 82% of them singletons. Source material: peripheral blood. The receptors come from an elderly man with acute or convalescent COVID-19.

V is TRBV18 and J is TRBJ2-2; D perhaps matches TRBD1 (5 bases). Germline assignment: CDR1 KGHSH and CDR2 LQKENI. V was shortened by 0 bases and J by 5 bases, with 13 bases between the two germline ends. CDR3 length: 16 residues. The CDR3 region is CASSPPNQGGTGELFF. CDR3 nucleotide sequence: TGTGCCAGCTCACCACCTAACCAGGGTGGGACCGGGGAGCTGTTTTTT.

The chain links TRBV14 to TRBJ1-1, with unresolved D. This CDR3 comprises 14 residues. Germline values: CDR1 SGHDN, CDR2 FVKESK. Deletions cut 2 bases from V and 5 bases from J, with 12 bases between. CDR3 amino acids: CASSQPPGWTEAFF. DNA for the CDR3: TGTGCCAGCAGCCAACCCCCGGGGTGGACTGAAGCTTTCTTT. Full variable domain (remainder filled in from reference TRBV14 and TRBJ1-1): EAGVTQFPSHSVIEKGQTVTLRCDPISGHDNLYWYRRVMGKEIKFLLHFVKESKQDESGMPNNRFLAERTGGTYSTLKVQPAELEDSGVYFCASSQPPGWTEAFFGQGTRLTVV.

The chain's CDR3 is CASTWDRAPYEQYF. The CDR3 nucleotides read TGTGCCAGCACCTGGGACAGGGCGCCCTACGAGCAGTACTTC. V and J are TRBV28 and TRBJ2-7, with 9 bases lining up with TRBD1. With V trimmed by 7 bases and J by 2 bases, 6 bases remained unmatched. Germline CDR1 reads MDHEN; CDR2 reads SYDVKM. The CDR3 consists of 14 residues.

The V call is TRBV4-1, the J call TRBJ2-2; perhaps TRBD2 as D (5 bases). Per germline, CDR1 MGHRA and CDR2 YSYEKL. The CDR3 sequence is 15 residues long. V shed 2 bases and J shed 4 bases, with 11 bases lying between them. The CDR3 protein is CASSQRLATTGELFF. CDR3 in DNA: TGCGCCAGCAGCCAAAGGCTAGCTACCACCGGGGAGCTGTTTTTT.

CDR3 coding DNA: TGTGCCAGCTCACCTTGGACAGGGGGGAGGACTGAAGCTTTCTTT. This translates into CASSPWTGGRTEAFF. The V and J genes are TRBV18 and TRBJ1-1, with 10 bases fitting TRBD1. Germline CDR1 reads KGHSH; CDR2 reads LQKENI. The CDR3 runs to 15 residues. The junction had 6 bases not matched to a gene; V was cut back by 3 bases and J by 5 bases.

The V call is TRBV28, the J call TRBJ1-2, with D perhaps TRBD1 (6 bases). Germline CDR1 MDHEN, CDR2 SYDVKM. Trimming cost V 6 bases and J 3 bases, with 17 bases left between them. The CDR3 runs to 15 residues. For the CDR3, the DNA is TGTGCCAGCAGCACACAGGGAAGAGCGGACTATGGCTACACCTTC. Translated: CASSTQGRADYGYTF.

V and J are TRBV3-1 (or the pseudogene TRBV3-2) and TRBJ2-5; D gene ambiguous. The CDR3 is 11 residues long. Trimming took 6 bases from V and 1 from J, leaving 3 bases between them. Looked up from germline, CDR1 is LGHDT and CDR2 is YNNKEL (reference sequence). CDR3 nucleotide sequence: TGTGCCAGCAGTCTCCAAGAGACCCAGTACTTC. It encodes CASSLQETQYF.

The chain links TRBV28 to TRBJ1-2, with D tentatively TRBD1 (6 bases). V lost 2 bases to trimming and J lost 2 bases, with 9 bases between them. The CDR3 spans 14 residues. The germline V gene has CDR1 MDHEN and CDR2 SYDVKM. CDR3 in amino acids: CASSLATGNYGYTF. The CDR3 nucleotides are TGTGCCAGCAGTTTAGCGACAGGCAACTATGGCTACACCTTC.

This CDR3 reads CAWDRGLGNQPQHF. In DNA form, the CDR3 reads TGTGCTTGGGACAGGGGTCTGGGCAATCAGCCCCAGCATTTT. The chain joins TRBV30 to TRBJ1-5; 10 nucleotides line up with TRBD1. In germline, CDR1 is GTSNPN, CDR2 SVGIG (reference sequence). This CDR3 contains 14 residues. The full variable domain, in which reference TRBV30 and TRBJ1-5 provide the parts outside the CDR3, is SQTIHQWPATLVQPVGSPLSLECTVEGTSNPNLYWYRQAAGRGLQLLFYSVGIGQISSEVPQNLSASRPQDRQFILSSKKLLLSDSGFYLCAWDRGLGNQPQHFGDGTRLSIL.

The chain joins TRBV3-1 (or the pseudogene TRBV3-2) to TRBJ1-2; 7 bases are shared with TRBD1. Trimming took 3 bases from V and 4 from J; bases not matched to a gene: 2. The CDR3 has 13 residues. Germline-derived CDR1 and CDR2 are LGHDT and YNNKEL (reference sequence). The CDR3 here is CASSQDRTYGYTF. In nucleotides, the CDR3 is TGTGCCAGCAGCCAGGACAGGACCTATGGCTACACCTTC.

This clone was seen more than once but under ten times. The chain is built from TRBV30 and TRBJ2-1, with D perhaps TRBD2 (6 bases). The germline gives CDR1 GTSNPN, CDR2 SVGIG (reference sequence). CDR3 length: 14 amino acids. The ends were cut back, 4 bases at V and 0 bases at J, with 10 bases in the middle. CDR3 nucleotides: TGTGCCTGGAAGCGGGTTAGCTCCTACAATGAGCAGTTCTTC. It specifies CAWKRVSSYNEQFF.

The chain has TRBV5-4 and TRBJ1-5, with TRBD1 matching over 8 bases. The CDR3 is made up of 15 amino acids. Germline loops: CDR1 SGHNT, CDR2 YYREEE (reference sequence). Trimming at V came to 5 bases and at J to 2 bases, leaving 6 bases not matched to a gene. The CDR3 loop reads CASSPDRGGNQPQHF. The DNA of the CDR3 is TGTGCCAGCAGTCCCGACAGGGGCGGCAATCAGCCCCAGCATTTT.

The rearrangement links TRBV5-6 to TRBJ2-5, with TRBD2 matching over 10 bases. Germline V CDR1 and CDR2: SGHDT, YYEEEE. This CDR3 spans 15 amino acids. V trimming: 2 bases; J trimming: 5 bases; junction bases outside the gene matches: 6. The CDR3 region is CASSLAGGPGETQYF. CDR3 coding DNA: TGTGCCAGCAGCTTAGCGGGGGGGCCGGGGGAGACCCAGTACTTC.

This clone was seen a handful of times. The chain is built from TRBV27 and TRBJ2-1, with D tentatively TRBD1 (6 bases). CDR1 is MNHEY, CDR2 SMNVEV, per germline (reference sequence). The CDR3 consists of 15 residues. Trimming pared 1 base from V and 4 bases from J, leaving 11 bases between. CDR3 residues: CASSLYGGEYNEQFF. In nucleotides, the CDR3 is TGTGCCAGCAGTTTATATGGGGGCGAGTACAATGAGCAGTTCTTC.

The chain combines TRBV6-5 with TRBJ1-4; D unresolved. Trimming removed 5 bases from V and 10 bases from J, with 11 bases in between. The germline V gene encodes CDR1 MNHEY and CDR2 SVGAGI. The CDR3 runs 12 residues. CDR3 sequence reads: CASSQSTGKLFF. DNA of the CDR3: TGTGCCAGCAGTCAGTCGACGGGAAAACTGTTTTTT.

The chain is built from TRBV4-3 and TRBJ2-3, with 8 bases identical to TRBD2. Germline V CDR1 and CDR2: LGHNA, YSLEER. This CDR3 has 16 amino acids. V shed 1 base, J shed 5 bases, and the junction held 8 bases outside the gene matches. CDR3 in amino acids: CASSQVGAGGGDTQYF. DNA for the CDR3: TGCGCCAGCAGCCAAGTCGGGGCGGGAGGCGGAGATACGCAGTATTTT.

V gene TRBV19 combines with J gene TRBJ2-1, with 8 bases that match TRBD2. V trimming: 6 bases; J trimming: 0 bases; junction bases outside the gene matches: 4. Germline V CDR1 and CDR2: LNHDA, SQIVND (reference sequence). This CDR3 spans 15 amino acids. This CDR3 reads CASRPGGGSYNEQFF. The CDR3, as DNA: TGTGCCAGTAGGCCCGGGGGGGGCTCCTACAATGAGCAGTTCTTC.

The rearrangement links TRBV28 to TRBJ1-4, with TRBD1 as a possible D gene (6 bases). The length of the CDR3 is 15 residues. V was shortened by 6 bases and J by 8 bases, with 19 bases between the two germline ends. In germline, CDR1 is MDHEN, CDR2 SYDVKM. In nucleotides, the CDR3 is TGTGCCAGCAGACGCACAGGGATTCGGGACGAAAAACTGTTTTTT. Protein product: CASRRTGIRDEKLFF.

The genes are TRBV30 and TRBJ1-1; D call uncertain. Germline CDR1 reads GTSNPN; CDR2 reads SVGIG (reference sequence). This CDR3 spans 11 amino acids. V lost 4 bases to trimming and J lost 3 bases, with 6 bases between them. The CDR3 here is CAWTGYTEAFF. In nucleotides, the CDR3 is TGTGCCTGGACGGGATACACTGAAGCTTTCTTT.

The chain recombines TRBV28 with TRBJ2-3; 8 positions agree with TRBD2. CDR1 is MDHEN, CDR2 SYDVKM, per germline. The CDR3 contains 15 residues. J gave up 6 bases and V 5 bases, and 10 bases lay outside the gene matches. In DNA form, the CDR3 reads TGTGCCAGCAGTGCAAAGCGGGAGCTGACCGATACGCAGTATTTT. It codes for CASSAKRELTDTQYF.